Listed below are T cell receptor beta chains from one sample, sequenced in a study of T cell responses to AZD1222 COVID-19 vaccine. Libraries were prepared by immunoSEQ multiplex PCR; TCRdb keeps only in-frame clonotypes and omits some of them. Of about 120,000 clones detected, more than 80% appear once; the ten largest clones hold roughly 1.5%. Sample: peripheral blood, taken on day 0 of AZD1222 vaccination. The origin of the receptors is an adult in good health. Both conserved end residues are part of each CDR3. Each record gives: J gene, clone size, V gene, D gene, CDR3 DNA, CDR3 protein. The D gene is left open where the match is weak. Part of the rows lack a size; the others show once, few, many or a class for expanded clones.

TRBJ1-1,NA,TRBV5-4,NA,TGTGCCAGCAGCTGGCAGGGTAACACTGAAGCTTTCTTT,CASSWQGNTEAFF
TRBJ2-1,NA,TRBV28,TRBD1,TGTGCCAGCAGTCCCCAAGGAAGGACAGGGGGGAACAATGAGCAGTTCTTC,CASSPQGRTGGNNEQFF
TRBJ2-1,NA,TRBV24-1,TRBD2,TGTGCCACCAGTGGCGTCGGGAGGATGCAGTTCTTC,CATSGVGRMQFF
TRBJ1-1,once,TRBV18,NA,TGTGCCAGCTCGCTCGATGGGGGCACTGAAGCTTTCTTT,CASSLDGGTEAFF
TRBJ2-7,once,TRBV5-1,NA,TGCGCCAGCAGCCTAGGACTCCGATACGAGCAGTACTTC,CASSLGLRYEQYF
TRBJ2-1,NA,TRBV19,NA,TGTGCCAGTAGTTCAATAACAGGCAATGAGCAGTTCTTC,CASSSITGNEQFF
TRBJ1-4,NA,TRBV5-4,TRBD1,TGTGCCAGCAGCGACAGGGGGGGTAATGAAAAACTGTTTTTT,CASSDRGGNEKLFF
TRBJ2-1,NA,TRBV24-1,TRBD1,TGTGCCACCAGTGATTTGCTCGGGACAGGGGTCAATGAGCAGTTCTTC,CATSDLLGTGVNEQFF
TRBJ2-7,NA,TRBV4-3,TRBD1,TGCGCCAGCAGTCCCGGGACAGGGGCCTACGAGCAGTACTTC,CASSPGTGAYEQYF
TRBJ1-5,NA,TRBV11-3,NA,TGTGCCAGCAGCTTAGACTCAGGGATCTCCAACAATCAGCCCCAGCATTTT,CASSLDSGISNNQPQHF
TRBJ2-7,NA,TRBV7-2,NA,TGTGCCAGCAGCTTAGCAGGGGGACCCTCCCCCTACGAGCAGTACTTC,CASSLAGGPSPYEQYF
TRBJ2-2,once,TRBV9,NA,TGTGCCAGCAGCCCCGTCGGGGCCTCCGGGGAGCTGTTTTTT,CASSPVGASGELFF
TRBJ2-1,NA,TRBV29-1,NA,TGCAGCGTTGGCCGAGGGATCAATGAGCAGTTCTTC,CSVGRGINEQFF
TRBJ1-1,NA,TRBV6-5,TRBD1,TGTGCCAGCATAAGGGGGCTACACACTGAAGCTTTCTTT,CASIRGLHTEAFF
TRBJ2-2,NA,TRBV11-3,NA,TGTGCCAGCAGCCTTACCCGTCCGGGCTTCAAAACGAACACCGGGGAGCTGTTTTTT,CASSLTRPGFKTNTGELFF
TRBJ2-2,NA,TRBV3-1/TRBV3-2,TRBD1,TGTGCCAGCAGCCTGACAGGGGGGAACACCGGGGAGCTGTTTTTT,CASSLTGGNTGELFF
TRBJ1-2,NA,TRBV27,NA,TGTGCCAGCAGTTTATCAGTGTTGACAGATGGCTACACCTTC,CASSLSVLTDGYTF
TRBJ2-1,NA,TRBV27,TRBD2,TGTGCCACCCGACTCGGGGGGGGGTCCTACAATGAGCAGTTCTTC,CATRLGGGSYNEQFF
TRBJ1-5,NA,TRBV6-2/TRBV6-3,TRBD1,TGTGCCAGCAGTACACCGAAAGACAGGGGGCAGATGGGTAATCAGCCCCAGCATTTT,CASSTPKDRGQMGNQPQHF
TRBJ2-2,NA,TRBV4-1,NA,TGCGCCAGCAGACCTGGGCGGGCGCGAGGCACCGGGGAGCTGTTTTTT,CASRPGRARGTGELFF
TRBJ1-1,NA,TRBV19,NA,TGTGCCAGTTTAGGGGGGACTGAAGCTTTCTTT,CASLGGTEAFF
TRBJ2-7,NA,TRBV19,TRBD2,TGTGCCAGTAGTTCCCATTTTATTAGCGGGAGTTACGAGCAGTACTTC,CASSSHFISGSYEQYF
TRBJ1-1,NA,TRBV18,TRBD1,TGTGCCAGCTCACCACCGGGACAGGCTGTGAACACTGAAGCTTTCTTT,CASSPPGQAVNTEAFF
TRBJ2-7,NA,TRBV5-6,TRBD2,TGTGCCAGCAGTTTCCCGGGACTAGCGGAGGGGGAGCAGTACTTC,CASSFPGLAEGEQYF
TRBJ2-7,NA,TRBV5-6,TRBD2,TGTGCCAGCAGTCTAGCGGGAGGATCCTACGAGCAGTACTTC,CASSLAGGSYEQYF
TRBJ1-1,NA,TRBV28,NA,TGTGCCAGCAGTGGAGGTGGCAGGCTGAACACTGAAGCTTTCTTT,CASSGGGRLNTEAFF
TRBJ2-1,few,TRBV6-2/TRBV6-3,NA,TGTGCCAGCAGTTACCAGGACTACAATGAGCAGTTCTTC,CASSYQDYNEQFF
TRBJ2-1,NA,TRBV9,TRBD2,TGTGCCAGCAGCGTAGGCCTAGCGGGAGGCTACAATGAGCAGTTCTTC,CASSVGLAGGYNEQFF
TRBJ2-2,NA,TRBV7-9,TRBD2,TGTGCCAGCAGCCAGGGACTAGCGGGAGGGGAAAACACCGGGGAGCTGTTTTTT,CASSQGLAGGENTGELFF
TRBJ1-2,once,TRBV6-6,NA,TGTGCCAGCAGACCCAGACAGGTTAACTATGGCTACACCTTC,CASRPRQVNYGYTF
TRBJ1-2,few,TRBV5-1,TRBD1,TGCGCCAGCAGCTTGCGTGCGGCAGGGGGCTTCTTGGGCTACACCTTC,CASSLRAAGGFLGYTF
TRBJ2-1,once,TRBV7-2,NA,TGTGCCAGCAGCTCCCCGTTGTGGGGGACTGCCTATATAGATGAGCAGTTCTTC,CASSSPLWGTAYIDEQFF
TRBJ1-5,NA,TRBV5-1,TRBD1,TGCGCCAGCAGCACAGGGACAGGCAATCAGCCCCAGCATTTT,CASSTGTGNQPQHF
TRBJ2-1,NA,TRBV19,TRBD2,TGTGCCAGTAGTCTACTAGCGGGAGAGTCGTATGAGCAGTTCTTC,CASSLLAGESYEQFF
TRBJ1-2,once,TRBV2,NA,TGTGCCAGCAGTTATCGACAGTTGATTAACTATGGCTACACCTTC,CASSYRQLINYGYTF
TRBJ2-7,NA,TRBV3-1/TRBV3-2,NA,TGTGCCAGCAGCCAAGGCAGAATTCACTACGAGCAGTACTTC,CASSQGRIHYEQYF
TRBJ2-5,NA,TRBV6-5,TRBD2,TGTGCCAGCAGTTACCCGGGGGCGGGGGGAGGAGAGACCCAGTACTTC,CASSYPGAGGGETQYF
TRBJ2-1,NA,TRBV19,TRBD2,TGTGCCAGTAGTACTCGACTAGCGGGGAGCTACAATGAGCAGTTCTTC,CASSTRLAGSYNEQFF
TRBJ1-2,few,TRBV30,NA,TGTGCCTGGATTAGGACCGCTGGATCCTATGGCTACACCTTC,CAWIRTAGSYGYTF
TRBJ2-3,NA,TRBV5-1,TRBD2,TGCGCCAGCAGTGGTCTAGCGGGCACAGATACGCAGTATTTT,CASSGLAGTDTQYF
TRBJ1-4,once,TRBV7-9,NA,TGTGCCAGCAGCCCCCGTGGCGGGGGCGCGGATGAAAAACTGTTTTTT,CASSPRGGGADEKLFF
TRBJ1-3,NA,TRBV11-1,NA,TGTGCCAGCAGCTTCACGGACTCTGGAAACACCATATATTTT,CASSFTDSGNTIYF
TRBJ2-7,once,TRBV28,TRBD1,TGTGCCAGCAGCGACAGGGGGTTGGACGAGCAGTACTTC,CASSDRGLDEQYF
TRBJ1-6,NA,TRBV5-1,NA,TGCGCCAGCAGCTTGTCCAGGGGCGACAGCTCCTATAATTCACCCCTCCACTTT,CASSLSRGDSSYNSPLHF
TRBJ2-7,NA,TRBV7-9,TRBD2,TGTGCCAGCAGCTTAGGACCTTCTAGCGGTTACGAGCAGTACTTC,CASSLGPSSGYEQYF
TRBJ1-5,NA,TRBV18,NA,TGTGCCAGCGTAGGGACACTAGATCAGCCCCAGCATTTT,CASVGTLDQPQHF
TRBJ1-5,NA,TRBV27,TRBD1,TGTGCCAGCAGTTTAAAAGGTTACAGGGGGTTTTATCAGCCCCAGCATTTT,CASSLKGYRGFYQPQHF
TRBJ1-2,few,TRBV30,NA,TGTGCCTGGAGCCCAGGGGCCAGTGGCTACACCTTC,CAWSPGASGYTF
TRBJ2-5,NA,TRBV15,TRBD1,TGTGCCACCAGCAGAGGGACAGGGGCAGAGACCCAGTACTTC,CATSRGTGAETQYF
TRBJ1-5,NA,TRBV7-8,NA,TGTGCCAGCAGCCTTGAAAGAAGCAATCAGCCCCAGCATTTT,CASSLERSNQPQHF
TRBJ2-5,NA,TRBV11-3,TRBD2,TGTGCCAGCAGCTTACTAGGGACTAGGAGCCAAGAGACCCAGTACTTC,CASSLLGTRSQETQYF